The 30 T cell receptor beta chains below come from one sample, sequenced in a study of cytomegalovirus exposure and HLA in healthy donors. It was with 60 Vbeta and 13 Jbeta primers that the PCR ran. Only in-frame clones appear in the TCRdb table, and some are missing; sequencing was by immunoSEQ multiplex PCR. The table has about 160,000 clones, 80% to 90% seen once. The material sequenced was PBMCs. The receptors shown here come from a woman younger than 45 in good health and CMV-seropositive.

The chain uses TRBV9 and TRBJ2-1; 9 bases align to TRBD2. The germline CDR1 and CDR2 sequences are SGDLS and YYNGEE. The CDR3 contains 20 residues. With 0 bases clipped from V and 1 base from J, the junction kept 14 bases outside the gene matches. The CDR3 DNA follows: TGTGCCAGCAGCGTAGAAGGGGGGATAGCGGGGGCATTTTCCTACAATGAGCAGTTCTTC. Its protein is CASSVEGGIAGAFSYNEQFF.

The chain has TRBV7-8 and TRBJ2-2; TRBD2 is a possible D gene (5 bases). In germline, CDR1 is SGHVS, CDR2 FQNEAQ. Trimming cost V 2 bases and J 0 bases, with 10 bases left between them. This CDR3 has 16 amino acids. The CDR3 sequence: CASSLPRRTNTGELFF. CDR3 sequence (DNA): TGTGCCAGCAGCTTACCCCGGAGGACGAACACCGGGGAGCTGTTTTTT.

The V and J genes are TRBV7-8 and TRBJ1-1; D call uncertain. This CDR3 spans 14 amino acids. The V end lost 3 bases, the J end lost 2 bases, and 10 bases lay between the germline ends. CDR1 and CDR2 from the germline V gene are SGHVS and FQNEAQ. CDR3 loop: CASSFQALNTEAFF. In DNA form, the CDR3 reads TGTGCCAGCAGCTTTCAAGCCCTTAACACTGAAGCTTTCTTT.

This clone was counted once. V usage is TRBV7-9 and J usage is TRBJ1-2, with 7 bases aligning to TRBD1. The CDR3 consists of 18 residues. Per germline, CDR1 SEHNR and CDR2 FQNEAQ (reference sequence). Germline trimming cut 2 bases from V and 3 bases from J; bases unmatched to any gene: 15. The CDR3 coding sequence is TGTGCCAGCAGCTTAAGGGGTCTAGGAAGCGGACAGGACTATGGCTACACCTTC. Residues: CASSLRGLGSGQDYGYTF. Supplemented by reference TRBV7-9 and TRBJ1-2, the full variable domain reads DTGVSQNPRHKITKRGQNVTFRCDPISEHNRLYWYRQTLGQGPEFLTYFQNEAQLEKSRLLSDRFSAERPKGSFSTLEIQRTEQGDSAMYLCASSLRGLGSGQDYGYTFGSGTRLTVV.

V gene TRBV10-3 combines with J gene TRBJ2-2; tentatively, D is TRBD1 (5 bases). There are 19 residues in the CDR3. Germline V lookup: CDR1 ENHRY, CDR2 SYGVKD. With 5 bases removed from V and 2 bases from J, the gap between germline ends came to 24 bases. This CDR3 is CAISKSPGRKGQNTGELFF. In DNA form, the CDR3 reads TGTGCCATCAGTAAATCACCTGGCCGGAAAGGACAAAACACCGGGGAGCTGTTTTTT.

For the CDR3, the DNA is TGCGCCAGCAGCTTACTTCCGACCTCCCGGGACACTGAAGCTTTCTTT. Translated: CASSLLPTSRDTEAFF. The V call is TRBV5-1, the J call TRBJ1-1; D is unresolved. The germline CDR1 and CDR2 sequences are SGHRS and YFSETQ. V was shortened by 2 bases and J by 3 bases, with 17 bases between the two germline ends. The CDR3 sequence is 16 residues long.

The chain links TRBV11-2 to TRBJ2-5; TRBD1 agrees at 7 bases. The V and J ends lost 2 bases and 1 base, in that order; junction bases with no gene match: 13. This CDR3 has 18 residues. The germline V gene encodes CDR1 SGHAT and CDR2 FQNNGV. DNA for the CDR3: TGTGCCAGCAGCTTATCGACAGGGAACGGCTGGGTCCAAGAGACCCAGTACTTC. Its protein is CASSLSTGNGWVQETQYF.

The chain has TRBV29-1 and TRBJ2-3, with D perhaps matching TRBD1 (5 bases). CDR3 length equals 15 residues. Between the trimmed V and J ends, which lost 1 base and 0 bases, there was a span of 11 bases. Germline V gene data show CDR1 as SQVTM and CDR2 as ANQGSEA. As DNA, the CDR3 is TGCAGCGTTGAAGGATCCAGGGCTAGCACAGATACGCAGTATTTT. Protein product: CSVEGSRASTDTQYF.

The J gene is TRBJ1-3, the V gene TRBV19; D call uncertain. The CDR3 runs 15 residues. Germline assignment: CDR1 LNHDA and CDR2 SQIVND (reference sequence). The germline V and J ends were trimmed by 3 bases and 0 bases, with 9 bases remaining between them. This chain's CDR3 is CASSITSISGNTIYF. DNA for the CDR3: TGTGCCAGTAGTATCACATCGATCTCTGGAAACACCATATATTTT.

J is TRBJ1-6 and V is TRBV7-3; D gene ambiguous. Trimming left V 1 base short and J 3 bases short, with 7 bases between. From germline, CDR1 is SGHTA and CDR2 FQGTGA. This CDR3 is built from 15 residues. CDR3 residues: CASSLKPGYNSPLHF. CDR3 in DNA: TGTGCCAGCAGCTTAAAACCAGGCTATAATTCACCCCTCCACTTT. Combining the CDR3 with reference TRBV7-3 and TRBJ1-6 gives the whole variable domain GAGVSQTPSNKVTEKGKYVELRCDPISGHTALYWYRQSLGQGPEFLIYFQGTGAADDSGLPNDRFFAVRPEGSVSTLKIQRTERGDSAVYLCASSLKPGYNSPLHFGNGTRLTVT.

This clone appeared once. The rearrangement uses TRBV5-4 and TRBJ2-3, with 9 nucleotides matching TRBD1. Germline V CDR1 and CDR2: SGHNT, YYREEE (reference sequence). The CDR3 covers 14 residues. J lost 4 bases, V lost 5 bases, and 5 bases had no gene match. The CDR3 spells CASRRDREADTQYF. DNA of the CDR3: TGTGCCAGCAGACGGGACAGGGAGGCAGATACGCAGTATTTT.

This clone was recorded a few times. V usage is TRBV9 and J usage is TRBJ2-3; no reliable D call. Between the trimmed V and J ends, which lost 0 bases and 3 bases, there was a span of 11 bases. Germline loops: CDR1 SGDLS, CDR2 YYNGEE. CDR3 size: 15 residues. In nucleotides, the CDR3 is TGTGCCAGCAGCGTAGGGGCATTTGGGACAGATACGCAGTATTTT. This translates into CASSVGAFGTDTQYF.

The chain is built from TRBV7-8 and TRBJ2-7, with D uncertain. Germline CDR1 SGHVS, CDR2 FQNEAQ. This CDR3 contains 14 residues. With 4 bases removed from V and 2 bases from J, the gap between germline ends came to 12 bases. CDR3 sequence (DNA): TGTGCCAGCAGCTGGGCACAGATTACCTACGAGCAGTACTTC. Translation gives CASSWAQITYEQYF.

This clone has a handful of counts. This chain connects TRBV7-3 to TRBJ2-7, with D possibly matching TRBD2 (6 bases). The V gene lost 2 bases and the J gene lost 0 bases, with 14 bases spanning the gap. Germline CDR1 reads SGHTA; CDR2 reads FQGTGA. This CDR3 comprises 16 residues. The CDR3 bases are TGTGCCAGCAGCTTAGGGCGCCGGGGGAGCTCCTACGAGCAGTACTTC. Amino acids: CASSLGRRGSSYEQYF.

This clone showed up just a few times. The CDR3 spells CASSPGTGPAIVYGYTF. The CDR3 bases are TGTGCCAGCAGCCCCGGGACAGGGCCCGCCATTGTCTATGGCTACACCTTC. The chain is built from TRBV7-8 and TRBJ1-2; 9 bases are a match to TRBD1. This CDR3 spans 17 amino acids. Germline CDR1 is SGHVS and CDR2 is FQNEAQ. The trim removed 5 bases at V and 4 bases at J, leaving 14 bases unmatched. The whole variable domain, filled in from reference TRBV7-8 and TRBJ1-2, reads GAGVSQSPRYKVAKRGQDVALRCDPISGHVSLFWYQQALGQGPEFLTYFQNEAQLDKSGLPSDRFFAERPEGSVSTLKIQRTQQEDSAVYLCASSPGTGPAIVYGYTFGSGTRLTVV.

The chain employs TRBV27 and TRBJ1-5; D unresolved. Germline CDR1 is MNHEY and CDR2 is SMNVEV (reference sequence). The CDR3 covers 15 residues. V lost 2 bases to trimming and J lost 6 bases, with 14 bases between them. CDR3 loop: CASSLLGERRQPQHF. CDR3 sequence (DNA): TGTGCCAGCAGTTTACTCGGGGAAAGGCGTCAGCCCCAGCATTTT.

As regards this clone: The germline gene is not matched at one end of the junction; a read error may be the cause. The CDR3 DNA sequence: TGTTCCAGTGCTCTAAAGGGGGCCCAGCATTTT. Translated: CSSALKGAQHF. V usage is TRBV7-9 and J usage is TRBJ1-5, with D possibly matching TRBD1 (6 bases). The CDR3 runs to 11 residues. CDR1 is SEHNR and CDR2 is FQNEAQ in the germline V gene (reference sequence).

This sequence joins TRBV4-1 and TRBJ1-5; D is unclear. Trimming removed 1 base from V and 6 bases from J, with 13 bases in between. The CDR3 sequence is 15 residues long. CDR1 is MGHRA, CDR2 YSYEKL, per germline. The CDR3 DNA sequence: TGCGCCAGCAGCCAAGTTGGACGTGGGAGTCAGCCCCAGCATTTT. Its translation is CASSQVGRGSQPQHF.

The rearrangement joins TRBV27 to TRBJ1-2; a possible D gene is TRBD1 (6 bases). There are 15 residues in the CDR3. Trimming pared 5 bases from V and 3 bases from J, leaving 16 bases between. CDR1 and CDR2 from the germline V gene are MNHEY and SMNVEV (reference sequence). CDR3 coding DNA: TGTGCCAGCAGTCCCTATCGGCGGACAGACTATGGCTACACCTTC. Amino acid sequence: CASSPYRRTDYGYTF.

This chain joins TRBV25-1 and TRBJ1-2; D possibly corresponds to TRBD1 (5 bases). The CDR3 length is 13 residues. V lost 8 bases to trimming and J lost 8 bases, with 18 bases between them. Germline V lookup: CDR1 MGHDK, CDR2 SYGVNS. CDR3 sequence: CASGRRGRDGYTF. CDR3 nucleotides: TGTGCCAGCGGACGTCGGGGGAGGGACGGCTACACCTTC.

There are a few counts of this clone. This sequence joins TRBV5-4 and TRBJ1-2; 10 bases map to TRBD1. The CDR3 consists of 16 residues. With V trimmed by 0 bases and J by 6 bases, 8 bases remained unmatched. CDR1 is SGHNT and CDR2 is YYREEE in the germline V gene (reference sequence). The CDR3 DNA is TGTGCCAGCAGCTTGGGCGGACAGGGGGGATTGGATGGCTACACCTTC. Protein sequence: CASSLGGQGGLDGYTF.

The chain couples TRBV7-2 to TRBJ1-2; unclear D gene. The CDR3 runs to 13 residues. The V gene lost 4 bases and the J gene lost 1 base, with 7 bases spanning the gap. The V gene's germline CDR1 is SGHTA and CDR2 FQGNSA. The chain's CDR3 is CASSYTDNYGYTF. The CDR3 DNA follows: TGTGCCAGCAGCTACACAGATAACTATGGCTACACCTTC.

CDR3 protein: CASDTTPVSNTEAFF. DNA for the CDR3: TGTGCCAGCGATACTACACCAGTCTCGAACACTGAAGCTTTCTTT. V gene TRBV28 combines with J gene TRBJ1-1; D gene unclear. The V gene lost 8 bases and the J gene lost 1 base, with 17 bases spanning the gap. CDR3 length: 15 amino acids. CDR1 and CDR2 from the germline V gene are MDHEN and SYDVKM.

The CDR3, as DNA: TGTGCCAGCAACAGGGGACAGGGGATCTACTACACCTTC. Translation gives CASNRGQGIYYTF. V and J are TRBV14 and TRBJ1-2, with 10 nucleotides matching TRBD1. J was trimmed by 10 bases and V by 7 bases; bases with no gene match: 9. CDR1 and CDR2 (germline): SGHDN, FVKESK. There are 13 residues in the CDR3.

The rearrangement links TRBV4-1 to TRBJ2-7; 7 nucleotides line up with TRBD1. Germline V gives CDR1 MGHRA, CDR2 YSYEKL. This CDR3 is 13 amino acids long. V was clipped by 2 bases and J by 6 bases; unmatched bases: 4. The CDR3: CASSQRQGGEQYF. In DNA form, the CDR3 reads TGCGCCAGCAGCCAAAGACAGGGTGGCGAGCAGTACTTC.

This clone was picked up a small number of times. The J gene is TRBJ1-1, the V gene TRBV11-2, with 8 bases aligning to TRBD1. The CDR3 spans 15 residues. Germline trimming cut 4 bases from V and 2 bases from J; bases unmatched to any gene: 6. Germline-derived CDR1 and CDR2 are SGHAT and FQNNGV. The CDR3 protein is CASSSRTGRNTEAFF. As DNA, the CDR3 is TGTGCCAGCAGCTCTCGGACAGGGAGAAACACTGAAGCTTTCTTT.

This chain links TRBV7-6 with TRBJ2-3, with 8 positions matching TRBD1. CDR1 and CDR2 (germline): SGHVS, FNYEAQ. The CDR3 consists of 16 residues. V dropped 4 bases and J dropped 2; count of bases not matched to a gene: 8. The CDR3 spells CASSSQGALSTDTQYF. The CDR3 DNA reads as TGTGCCAGCAGCTCCCAGGGGGCCCTTTCCACAGATACGCAGTATTTT.

V gene TRBV28 combines with J gene TRBJ1-5, with D perhaps TRBD1 (6 bases). Trimming removed 2 bases at V and 1 base at J, with 9 bases between. Per the germline V gene, CDR1 is MDHEN and CDR2 is SYDVKM. The CDR3 extends over 15 amino acids. CDR3 nucleotides: TGTGCCAGCAGTTTAACAGGGAGAAGCAATCAGCCCCAGCATTTT. The encoded protein is CASSLTGRSNQPQHF.

The gene calls are TRBV28 and TRBJ2-7, with D perhaps TRBD2 (5 bases). CDR3 length: 13 residues. CDR1 and CDR2 from the germline V gene are MDHEN and SYDVKM. Trimming took off 8 bases at V and 0 bases at J, with 11 bases between the two ends. The CDR3 nucleotides read TGTGCCAGCGGCGGGTTCTTCTCCTACGAGCAGTACTTC. Translating gives CASGGFFSYEQYF.

The rearrangement links TRBV4-3 to TRBJ2-1, with D maybe TRBD1 (6 bases). The length of the CDR3 is 17 residues. V was cut by 0 bases and J by 3 bases, with 15 bases left in between. Looked up from germline, CDR1 is LGHNA and CDR2 is YSLEER. The DNA for the CDR3 is TGCGCCAGCAGCCAAGATCTCAACAGGGCCTTCTACAATGAGCAGTTCTTC. Translation gives CASSQDLNRAFYNEQFF.